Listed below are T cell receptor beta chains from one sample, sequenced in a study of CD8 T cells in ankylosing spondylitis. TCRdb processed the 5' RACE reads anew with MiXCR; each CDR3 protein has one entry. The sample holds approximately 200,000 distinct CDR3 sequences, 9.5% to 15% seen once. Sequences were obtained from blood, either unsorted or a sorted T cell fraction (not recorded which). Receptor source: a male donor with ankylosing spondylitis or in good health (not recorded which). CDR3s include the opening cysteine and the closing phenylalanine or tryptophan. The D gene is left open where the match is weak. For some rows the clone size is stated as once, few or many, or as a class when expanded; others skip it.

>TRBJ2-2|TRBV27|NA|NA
TGTGCCAGCAGCAACTTGATGAGCGGGGAGCTGTTTTTT
CASSNLMSGELFF
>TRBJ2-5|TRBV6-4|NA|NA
TGTGCCAGCTCCAGGGAGGTACAAGAGACCCAGTACTTC
CASSREVQETQYF
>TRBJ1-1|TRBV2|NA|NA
TGTGCCAGCAGCTGGACTAAGACTGAAGCTTTCTTT
CASSWTKTEAFF
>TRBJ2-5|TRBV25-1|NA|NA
TGTGCCACCCGATCTGGGACAATCGCGAAGACCCAGTACTTC
CATRSGTIAKTQYF
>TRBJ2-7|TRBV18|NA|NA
TGTGCCAGCTCACCTACCCCGGGGGATCCCTACGAGCAGTACTTC
CASSPTPGDPYEQYF
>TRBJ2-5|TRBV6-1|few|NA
TGTGCCAGCAGTGATTTCGAGGGGATGTTGGAGACCCAGTACTTC
CASSDFEGMLETQYF
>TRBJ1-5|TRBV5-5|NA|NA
TGTGCCAGCAGCTTGGAACAGCTGGTCGGGCAGCCCCAGCATTTT
CASSLEQLVGQPQHF
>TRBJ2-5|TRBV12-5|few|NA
TGTGCTAGTGGTTTGGTACTAGGACAGCAAGAGACCCAGTACTTC
CASGLVLGQQETQYF
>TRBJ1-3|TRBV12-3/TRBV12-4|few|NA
TGTGCCAGCAGTCCGACGGTCTCTGGAAACACCATATATTTT
CASSPTVSGNTIYF
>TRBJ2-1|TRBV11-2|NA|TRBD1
TGTGCCAGCAGCTTAGCAGGGGGCTGGGGTGAGCAGTTCTTC
CASSLAGGWGEQFF
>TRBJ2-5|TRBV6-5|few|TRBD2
TGTGCCAGCAGTTTACCCAATGGCGGGAGGGCGATGATAGAGACCCAGTACTTC
CASSLPNGGRAMIETQYF
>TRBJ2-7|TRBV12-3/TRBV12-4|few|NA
TGTGCCAGCAGTTTGACAGCCTCCGGCGGGCAGTACTTC
CASSLTASGGQYF
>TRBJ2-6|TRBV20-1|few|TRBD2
TGCAGTGCTACAAGGGGGGAGGCGGGAGGGCCTGGGGCCAACGTCCTGACTTTC
CSATRGEAGGPGANVLTF
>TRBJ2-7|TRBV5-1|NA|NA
TGCGCCAGCAGCTTGGTGGGTAGCGGCGGAGTCGAGCAGTACTTC
CASSLVGSGGVEQYF
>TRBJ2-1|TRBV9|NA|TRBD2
TGTGCCAGCAGTCCTAGCGGGAGGTCCTACAATGAGCAGTTCTTC
CASSPSGRSYNEQFF
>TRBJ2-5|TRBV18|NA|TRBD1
TGTGCCAGCGAACTTGGGACAGGGCCGGAGACCCAGTACTTC
CASELGTGPETQYF
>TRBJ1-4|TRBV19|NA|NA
TGTGCCAGTAGTATAGGACAGTTTAATGAAAAACTGTTTTTT
CASSIGQFNEKLFF
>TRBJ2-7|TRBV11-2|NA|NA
TGTGCCAGCAGCTCCGGGCCGGCCTCCTACGAGCAGTACTTC
CASSSGPASYEQYF
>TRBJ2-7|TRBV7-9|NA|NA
TGTGCCAGCAGCTTAGGGTACCACGAGCAGTACTTC
CASSLGYHEQYF
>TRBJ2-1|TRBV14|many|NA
TGTGCCAGCAGCCAAGAAATGTATAGCTCCTACAATGAGCAGTTCTTC
CASSQEMYSSYNEQFF
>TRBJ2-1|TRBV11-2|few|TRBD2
TGTGCCAGCAGCTTACTACTAGCGGGGGGCCCTTCCTACAATGAGCAGTTCTTC
CASSLLLAGGPSYNEQFF
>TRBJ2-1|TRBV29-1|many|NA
TGCAGCGTTGAAGTCGAGGACAATGAGCAGTTCTTC
CSVEVEDNEQFF
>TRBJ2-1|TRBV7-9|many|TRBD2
TGTGCCAGCAGCTCGGGACTAGCCCCTCATGAGCAGTTCTTC
CASSSGLAPHEQFF
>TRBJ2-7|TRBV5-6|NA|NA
TGTGCCAGCAGCGTACCTCAAGGGGCAGCCTCCTACGAGCAGTACTTC
CASSVPQGAASYEQYF
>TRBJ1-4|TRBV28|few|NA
TGTGCCAGCAGTTTGGCAGGGGCGGTCACTAATGAAAAACTGTTTTTT
CASSLAGAVTNEKLFF
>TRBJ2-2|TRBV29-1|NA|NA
TGCAGCGTTGAAGATCTATCGGGGAACACCGGGGAGCTGTTTTTT
CSVEDLSGNTGELFF
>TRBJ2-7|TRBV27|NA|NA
TGTGCCAGCAGTGACTACTACGAGCAGTACTTC
CASSDYYEQYF
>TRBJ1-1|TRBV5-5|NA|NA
TGTGCCAGCAGCTTGGCCGGGGACCCTGAAGCTTTCTTT
CASSLAGDPEAFF
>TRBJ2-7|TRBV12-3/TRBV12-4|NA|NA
TGTGCCAGCAGTTCCTGCGGGTGGGGCTCTTGTTCCTACGAGCAGTACTTC
CASSSCGWGSCSYEQYF
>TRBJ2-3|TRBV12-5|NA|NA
TGTGCTAGTGGTCCTACCCTCCTTGGGGGGACGCAGTATTTT
CASGPTLLGGTQYF
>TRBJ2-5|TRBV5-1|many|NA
TGCGCCAGCAGCTTTAGCGAGCCTGTAGAGACCCAGTACTTC
CASSFSEPVETQYF
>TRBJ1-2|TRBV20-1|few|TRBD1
TGCAGTGCCCAAGGACAGGAGCACTATGGCTACACCTTC
CSAQGQEHYGYTF
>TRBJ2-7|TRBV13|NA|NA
TGTGCCAGCAGCTTAAGAGGGGTCAGGGGGGACGAGCAGTACTTC
CASSLRGVRGDEQYF
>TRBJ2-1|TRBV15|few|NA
TGTGCCACCAGCAGGTTGGGGACCCCCCAGTTCTTC
CATSRLGTPQFF
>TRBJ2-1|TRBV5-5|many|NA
TGTGCCAGCAGCCCGGAGGAGGACGTTATCAATGAGCAGTTCTTC
CASSPEEDVINEQFF
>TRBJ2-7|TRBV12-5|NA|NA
TGTGCTAGTGGTTTCCCTTTTAGGGACTCCTACGAGCAGTACTTC
CASGFPFRDSYEQYF
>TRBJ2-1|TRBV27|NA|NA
TGTGCCAGCAGTTTCCAAATCGGGAATGAGCAGTTCTTC
CASSFQIGNEQFF
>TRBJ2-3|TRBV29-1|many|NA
TGCAGCGTCAGAGAGGGGCCTGCTAGCACAGATACGCAGTATTTT
CSVREGPASTDTQYF
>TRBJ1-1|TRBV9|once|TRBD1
TGTGCCAGCAGACCGGCACAGGGGTTCACTGAAGCTTTCTTT
CASRPAQGFTEAFF
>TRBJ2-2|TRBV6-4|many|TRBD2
TGTGCCAGCAGTGACACTAGCGGGAACACCGGGGAGCTGTTTTTT
CASSDTSGNTGELFF
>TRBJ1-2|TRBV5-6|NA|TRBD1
TGTGCCAGCAGCTTGGGGTCACAGGGGCTCAACTATGGCTACACCTTC
CASSLGSQGLNYGYTF